The rows below give T cell receptor beta chains drawn from one sample of a study of CD8 T cells in ankylosing spondylitis. Using its own MiXCR run on the 5' RACE reads, TCRdb lists one record per CDR3 protein. This table has 670,000 or so distinct CDR3 sequences, under 20% appearing once. The sample taken for sequencing was blood, either unsorted or a sorted T cell fraction (not recorded which). These receptors came from a male donor with ankylosing spondylitis. Both conserved end residues are part of each CDR3. The order of the fields is V gene, clone size, J gene, D gene, CDR3 DNA, CDR3 protein. The D gene is left open where the match is weak. Clone sizes are given selectively: once, few, many, or a class where the clone is expanded.

TRBV27	NA	TRBJ2-7	NA	TGTGCCAGCAGTTTTGGAGTTGGTTTTAGTGGGGGCTCCGAGCAGTACTTC	CASSFGVGFSGGSEQYF
TRBV20-1	NA	TRBJ2-1	NA	TGCAGTGCTAGTCCTAGTACAGATTTAAATGAGCAGTTCTTC	CSASPSTDLNEQFF
TRBV28	many	TRBJ2-7	NA	TGTGCCAGCAGTTTGACTGTCTCCTACGAGCAGTACTTC	CASSLTVSYEQYF
TRBV7-9	few	TRBJ1-4	TRBD1	TGTGCCAGCAGCTTCCGACAGGGGGCGCAGGAAAAACTGTTTTTT	CASSFRQGAQEKLFF
TRBV6-5	NA	TRBJ2-2	NA	TGTGCCAGCAGTTACTATGCCGCCACCGGGGAGCTGTTTTTT	CASSYYAATGELFF
TRBV10-3	few	TRBJ2-2	TRBD1	TGTGCCATCAGGGGCCGGGACAGGGGTTCGAACACCGGGGAGCTGTTTTTT	CAIRGRDRGSNTGELFF
TRBV6-6	NA	TRBJ1-5	TRBD1	TGTGCCATCCGACAGGGTTTCGGTCAGCCCCAGCATTTT	CAIRQGFGQPQHF
TRBV6-1	NA	TRBJ1-3	NA	TGTGCCAGCAGCTGGAGGGAGAGCTCTGGAAACACCATATATTTT	CASSWRESSGNTIYF
TRBV4-1	few	TRBJ2-5	TRBD2	TGCGCCAGCAGCCAAGATGGACTAGCGGGGGGGCCGAGGGAGACCCAGTACTTC	CASSQDGLAGGPRETQYF
TRBV12-3/TRBV12-4	many	TRBJ1-1	NA	TGTGCCAGCAGTTCCGGGGGTAGGGGTGAAGCTTTCTTT	CASSSGGRGEAFF
TRBV15	NA	TRBJ2-2	NA	TGTGCCACCAGCAAAGACAGTCTCACCGGGGAGCTGTTTTTT	CATSKDSLTGELFF
TRBV20-1	few	TRBJ1-3	TRBD1	TGCAGTGCTCCCCGACAGGGGGCGACGTCCGGCACCATATATTTT	CSAPRQGATSGTIYF
TRBV12-3/TRBV12-4	few	TRBJ1-5	TRBD1	TGTGCCAGCAGGGGGACAGGGCCCAATCAGCCCCAGCATTTT	CASRGTGPNQPQHF
TRBV7-3	NA	TRBJ2-1	TRBD2	TGTGCCAGCAGCCCGGAAACTAGCGGGGACAATGAGCAGTTCTTC	CASSPETSGDNEQFF
TRBV9	NA	TRBJ1-6	TRBD1	TGTGCCAGCAGCACCCGACAGGGTAATTCACCCCTCCACTTT	CASSTRQGNSPLHF
TRBV7-8	NA	TRBJ2-1	TRBD1	TGTGCCAGCAGCCACCCGGGACAGGGTGGGTTAAAGGGTAGCTGGGATGAGCAGTTCTTC	CASSHPGQGGLKGSWDEQFF
TRBV4-2	many	TRBJ2-1	NA	TGTGCCAGCAGCCAAGATCGGGCGGGTTCCTACAATGAGCAGTTCTTC	CASSQDRAGSYNEQFF
TRBV7-2	NA	TRBJ2-3	TRBD2	TGTGCCAGCAGCTTAGCGCGGGGGTTAGCGGGAGGGCCAGCAGATACGCAGTATTTT	CASSLARGLAGGPADTQYF
TRBV5-1	NA	TRBJ1-4	NA	TGCGCCAGCGCTACCACCGCTGGGGTTGCTGAAAAACTGTTTTTT	CASATTAGVAEKLFF
TRBV7-9	few	TRBJ2-5	NA	TGTGCCAGCAGCACAGGAGAGACAGCGAATCAAGAGACCCAGTACTTC	CASSTGETANQETQYF
TRBV2	few	TRBJ2-2	NA	TGTGCCAGCAGTTCGGACACCACCGGGGAGCTGTTTTTT	CASSSDTTGELFF
TRBV20-1	few	TRBJ2-7	TRBD1	TGCAGTGCTAGAGCCCCCAGACAGGGGGAACGGTACGAGCAGTACTTC	CSARAPRQGERYEQYF
TRBV25-1	NA	TRBJ1-6	NA	TGTGCCAGCAGAGAATCCGAAGGCCGTAATTCACCCCTCCACTTT	CASRESEGRNSPLHF
TRBV20-1	few	TRBJ2-1	TRBD1	TGCAGTGCTATTCCGGGACAGGGACCCAATGAGCAGTTCTTC	CSAIPGQGPNEQFF
TRBV4-2	NA	TRBJ2-1	TRBD2	TGTGCCAGCAGCCAAGTCGGCGGGGAGGGGAGCAATGAGCAGTTCTTC	CASSQVGGEGSNEQFF
TRBV3-1	NA	TRBJ1-2	NA	TGTGCCAGCAGCCAAGAGTCCCTGGGTAGCTATGGCTACACCTTC	CASSQESLGSYGYTF
TRBV24-1	NA	TRBJ2-1	NA	TGTGCCACCAGTGATTTCCCGGGGGCCGCCTACAATGAGCAGTTCTTC	CATSDFPGAAYNEQFF
TRBV3-1	NA	TRBJ1-1	NA	TGTGCCAGCAGCCAAGGGTGGTGGGAGGGAGGCGCTTTCTTT	CASSQGWWEGGAFF
TRBV7-9	NA	TRBJ2-7	TRBD2	TGTGCCAGCAGCTCCTTAGGGGGACTAGCGAACGAGCAGTACTTC	CASSSLGGLANEQYF
TRBV12-3/TRBV12-4	few	TRBJ2-1	TRBD2	TGTGCCAGCAGCCTTGGGACTAGCGGACTCATTTACAATGAGCAGTTCTTC	CASSLGTSGLIYNEQFF
TRBV7-2	NA	TRBJ1-2	TRBD1	TGTGCCAGCAGCTTCGGACAGGGGGCTGTCTATGGCTACACCTTC	CASSFGQGAVYGYTF
TRBV12-3/TRBV12-4	NA	TRBJ2-5	TRBD2	TGTGCCAGCAGTCCATTATTTAACGGGAGGTGCGAGACCCAGTACTTC	CASSPLFNGRCETQYF
TRBV20-1	NA	TRBJ1-4	NA	TGCAGTGCTTCCCGGGGAGGCACCGAAAAACTGTTTTTT	CSASRGGTEKLFF
TRBV27	few	TRBJ2-3	NA	TGCGCTCTCGGGGCCCCTAGCACAGATACGCAGTATTTT	CALGAPSTDTQYF
TRBV12-3/TRBV12-4	many	TRBJ2-3	NA	TGTGCCAGCAGTAAAAACGCACTAGTCGGCACAGATACGCAGTATTTT	CASSKNALVGTDTQYF
TRBV6-6	few	TRBJ2-1	NA	TGTGCCAGCAGTTACACAGGCTACAATGAGCAGTTCTTC	CASSYTGYNEQFF
TRBV12-3/TRBV12-4	NA	TRBJ2-1	TRBD2	TGTGCCAGCATCCCAGGACTAGCGGGGGCCCAATACAATGAGCAGTTCTTC	CASIPGLAGAQYNEQFF
TRBV7-3	NA	TRBJ2-2	NA	TGTGCCAGCAGCTTAACTCTCGGCCCCGGGGAGCTGTTTTTT	CASSLTLGPGELFF
TRBV12-3/TRBV12-4	few	TRBJ1-5	NA	NA	CASSFGSGRYQPQHF
TRBV12-3/TRBV12-4	few	TRBJ2-1	TRBD2	TGTGCCAGCAGTTTCGAGCGGGGTCCCTACAATGAGCAGTTCTTC	CASSFERGPYNEQFF
TRBV7-9	NA	TRBJ2-7	TRBD2	TGTGCCAGCAGCTTAACACTAGCGGGAGATGGCGAGCAGTACTTC	CASSLTLAGDGEQYF
TRBV18	NA	TRBJ1-1	NA	TGTGCCAGCTCACCACCAGGAGTGAACACTGAAGCTTTCTTT	CASSPPGVNTEAFF
TRBV5-1	NA	TRBJ1-2	NA	TGCGCCAGCAGCCACCTCCCGGGGCTCGCCCAAGAGAACTATGGCTACACCTTC	CASSHLPGLAQENYGYTF
TRBV7-2	few	TRBJ1-6	TRBD1	TGTGCCAGCAGCTTAAATCAGGGGGCGAATTCACCCCTCCACTTT	CASSLNQGANSPLHF
TRBV7-9	NA	TRBJ1-2	NA	TGTGCCAGCAGCTCCCAGGGTCTGGGTAGCTATGGCTACACCTTC	CASSSQGLGSYGYTF
TRBV30	NA	TRBJ1-2	NA	TGTGCCTGGAGTGTACCCTGGACCCCCAACTATGGCTACACCTTC	CAWSVPWTPNYGYTF
TRBV5-1	many	TRBJ1-4	TRBD1	TGCGCCAGCAGCTTGGGACAGGGGGCGGAAAAACTGTTTTTT	CASSLGQGAEKLFF
TRBV5-1	NA	TRBJ2-3	NA	TGCGCCAGCAGCCCCGACCTAGGGGGTACGCAGTATTTT	CASSPDLGGTQYF
TRBV5-1	NA	TRBJ2-2	TRBD1	TGCGCCAGCAGCTCAACGACAGGGGGGACGGCCGGGGAGCTGTTTTTT	CASSSTTGGTAGELFF